Detailed here is one TCR beta chain. The method was immunoSEQ multiplex PCR; TCRdb's version includes in-frame clones alone and lacks a portion of them. The sample records 60,000 to 75,000 clones, 84% being singletons. The CDR3 length is 14 residues. The V gene end was trimmed by 2 bases and the J gene end by 5 bases; junction bases not matched to a gene: 4. Germline V gene data show CDR1 as MGHDK and CDR2 as SYGVNS. This sample stems from a study of control samples from healthy donors and cancer patients. This TCR was recovered from a man aged 50 or older in good health. The sample was blood. The chain couples TRBV25-1 to TRBJ2-3, with 7 bases lining up with TRBD2. CDR3 region: CASSEKLAKDTQYF. The CDR3 coding sequence is TGTGCCAGCAGTGAAAAACTAGCGAAAGATACGCAGTATTTT.